Sequencing of this TCR beta chain was carried out in a study of T cells after yellow fever vaccination. Germline CDR1 MDHEN, CDR2 SYDVKM. With 6 bases clipped from V and 4 bases from J, the junction kept 4 bases outside the gene matches. This CDR3 spans 15 amino acids. TCRdb passed the 5' RACE reads through MiXCR, listing each CDR3 protein once. The sample has hundreds of thousands of distinct CDR3 sequences, 15% to 20% seen once; the top ten hold approximately 15%. Only a few counts were recorded for this clonotype. This sample comprised PBMCs, obtained 15 days after the yellow fever booster vaccination. V usage is TRBV28 and J usage is TRBJ2-1, with 12 bases fitting TRBD2. The receptor comes from a man younger than 45 who received the YFV17D yellow fever vaccine. The CDR3 is CASSYTSGRYNEQFF. In DNA form, the CDR3 reads TGTGCCAGCAGCTATACTAGCGGGAGGTACAATGAGCAGTTCTTC.